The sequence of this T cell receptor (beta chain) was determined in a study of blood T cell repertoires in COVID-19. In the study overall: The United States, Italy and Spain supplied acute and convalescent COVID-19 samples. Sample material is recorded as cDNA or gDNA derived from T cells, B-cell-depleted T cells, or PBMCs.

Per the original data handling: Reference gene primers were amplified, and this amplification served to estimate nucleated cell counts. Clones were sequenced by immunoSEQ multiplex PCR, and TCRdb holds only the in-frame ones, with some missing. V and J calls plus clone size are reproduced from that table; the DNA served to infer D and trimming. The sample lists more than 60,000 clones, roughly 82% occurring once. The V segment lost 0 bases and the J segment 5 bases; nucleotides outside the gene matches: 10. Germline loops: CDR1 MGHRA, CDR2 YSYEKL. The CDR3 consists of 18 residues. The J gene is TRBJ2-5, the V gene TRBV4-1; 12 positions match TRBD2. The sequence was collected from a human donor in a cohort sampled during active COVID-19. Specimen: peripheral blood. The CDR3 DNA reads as TGCGCCAGCAGCCAAGACTCACTAGCGGGGGGCGAAGGTGAGACCCAGTACTTC. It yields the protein CASSQDSLAGGEGETQYF.